Listed below are T cell receptor beta chains from one sample, sequenced in a study of regulatory T cells in long-lasting Graves disease. TCRdb used MiXCR to reprocess the multiplex PCR reads, holding one entry per CDR3 protein. The sample lists around 450,000 distinct CDR3 sequences; roughly a fifth were seen once. The sequencing used peripheral blood mononuclear cells (PBMCs), collected when the disease was refractory, from a patient treated with antithyroid drugs. Receptor source: a female donor with Graves disease. CDR3s include the opening cysteine and the closing phenylalanine or tryptophan. D genes are given only for firm matches. Only some rows state a clone size, as once, few, many or a class for expanded clones.

many	TRBD1	TRBV12-5	TRBJ1-5	CASGPLTGANQPQHF	TGTGCTAGTGGCCCCCTGACAGGGGCCAATCAGCCCCAGCATTTT
few	TRBD1	TRBV4-2	TRBJ1-2	CASSQADRGHGYTF	TGTGCCAGCAGCCAAGCGGACAGGGGGCATGGCTACACCTTC
-	-	TRBV29-1	TRBJ1-2	CSVGVGDGYTF	TGCAGCGTTGGGGTAGGCGATGGCTACACCTTC
few	-	TRBV12-3/TRBV12-4	TRBJ1-1	CASSLDRFREAFF	TGTGCCAGCAGTCTTGACAGGTTTCGTGAAGCTTTCTTT
-	TRBD1	TRBV5-1	TRBJ1-2	CASSLAAGQGYGYTF	TGCGCCAGCAGCTTGGCCGCTGGACAGGGATATGGCTACACCTTC
-	-	TRBV28	TRBJ2-3	CASSFSRPDTQYF	TGTGCCAGCAGTTTTTCGAGACCAGATACGCAGTATTTT
-	-	TRBV7-3	TRBJ1-6	CASSAGLSYNSPLHF	TGTGCCAGCAGCGCCGGACTGTCCTATAATTCACCCCTCCACTTT
many	TRBD1	TRBV28	TRBJ2-7	CASSLIQGARYEQYF	TGTGCCAGCAGTTTGATACAGGGGGCTAGATACGAGCAGTACTTC
many	TRBD2	TRBV29-1	TRBJ2-7	CSASSGTRSPEQYF	TGCAGCGCCTCTTCCGGGACTAGGTCTCCCGAGCAGTACTTC
many	-	TRBV5-1	TRBJ2-7	CASSPAQGLEQYF	TGCGCCAGCAGCCCCGCACAGGGTCTGGAGCAGTACTTC
few	-	TRBV20-1	TRBJ1-6	CSARAATLSVQAGSADSPLHF	TGCAGTGCTAGAGCGGCCACGCTATCGGTGCAGGCCGGATCGGCAGACTCACCCCTCCACTTT
many	TRBD2	TRBV28	TRBJ2-7	CASSVLAGNYEQYF	TGTGCCAGCAGTGTACTAGCGGGAAACTACGAGCAGTACTTC
many	-	TRBV4-3	TRBJ1-1	CASSQDRRGSNTEAFF	TGCGCCAGCAGCCAAGATAGGCGGGGTTCGAACACTGAAGCTTTCTTT
-	-	TRBV7-2	TRBJ1-6	CASSLASTDSPLHF	TGTGCCAGCAGCTTAGCAAGTACAGATTCACCCCTCCACTTT
many	TRBD1	TRBV12-3/TRBV12-4	TRBJ1-3	CASSPHRGSGNTIYF	TGTGCCAGCAGTCCTCACAGGGGATCAGGAAACACCATATATTTT
once	-	TRBV30	TRBJ1-3	CAWSVQSGQDIYF	TGTGCCTGGAGTGTACAATCAGGACAAGACATATATTTT
few	-	TRBV11-2	TRBJ2-7	CASSLVAGRERHF	TGTGCCAGCAGCTTAGTCGCTGGTCGGGAGAGGCACTTC
-	-	TRBV5-1	TRBJ1-6	CASSLGRSSYNSPLHF	TGCGCCAGCAGCTTGGGTCGGAGCTCCTATAATTCACCCCTCCACTTT
many	-	TRBV5-5	TRBJ2-5	CASSTSSYMGETQYF	TGTGCCAGCAGTACTTCTTCATATATGGGAGAGACCCAGTACTTC
-	TRBD1	TRBV7-3	TRBJ2-1	CASSSEGQSSYNEQFF	TGTGCCAGCAGCTCAGAGGGACAGAGCTCCTACAATGAGCAGTTCTTC
few	TRBD1	TRBV6-1	TRBJ1-5	CASSTSPHQGQGREQPQHF	TGTGCCAGCAGTACGTCTCCACATCAGGGACAGGGGAGGGAACAGCCCCAGCATTTT
-	-	TRBV19	TRBJ1-5	CASSIGGRLSNQPQHF	TGTGCCAGTAGTATAGGAGGCCGTCTGAGCAATCAGCCCCAGCATTTT
few	TRBD1	TRBV5-1	TRBJ1-1	CASSAQTGGTEAFF	TGCGCCAGCAGCGCGCAGACAGGGGGCACTGAAGCTTTCTTT
-	-	TRBV7-8	TRBJ1-5	CASSLVRGPDQPQHF	TGTGCCAGCAGCTTAGTGAGGGGTCCGGATCAGCCCCAGCATTTT
many	-	TRBV3-1	TRBJ1-4	CASSQVGTAKKLFF	TGTGCCAGCAGCCAAGTCGGGACGGCCAAAAAACTGTTTTTT
many	-	TRBV6-2/TRBV6-3	TRBJ1-1	CASSERSLNTEAFF	TGTGCCAGCAGTGAACGCAGTCTGAACACTGAAGCTTTCTTT
few	TRBD1	TRBV6-1	TRBJ1-2	CASTPGQGFSLWGYTF	TGTGCCAGCACCCCGGGACAGGGGTTTTCCTTGTGGGGCTACACCTTC
many	TRBD2	TRBV12-3/TRBV12-4	TRBJ2-2	CASRLAGGYTGELFF	TGTGCCAGCAGGCTAGCGGGAGGATACACCGGGGAGCTGTTTTTT
few	-	TRBV27	TRBJ2-2	CASRTDSLPGELFF	TGTGCCAGCAGAACTGACAGTCTTCCCGGGGAGCTGTTTTTT
few	-	TRBV3-1	TRBJ1-5	CASSQEAGNQPQHF	TGTGCCAGCAGCCAAGAAGCAGGGAATCAGCCCCAGCATTTT
few	TRBD1	TRBV20-1	TRBJ1-3	CSVPGQGNIGNTIYF	TGCAGTGTCCCGGGACAGGGTAATATCGGAAACACCATATATTTT
many	-	TRBV7-2	TRBJ2-2	CASSYLQYRARGELFF	TGTGCCAGCAGCTATCTCCAGTACAGGGCGCGGGGGGAGCTGTTTTTT
few	TRBD1	TRBV9	TRBJ2-5	CASSPRQGTSATQYF	TGTGCCAGCAGCCCGCGACAGGGGACCTCCGCGACCCAGTACTTC
many	-	TRBV29-1	TRBJ2-7	CSVGDTGYYEQYF	TGCAGCGTGGGAGACACAGGATACTACGAGCAGTACTTC
-	-	TRBV28	TRBJ2-1	CASSLGGGLSNEQFF	TGTGCCAGCAGTTTGGGAGGGGGCCTATCGAATGAGCAGTTCTTC
many	-	TRBV12-3/TRBV12-4	TRBJ1-1	CASSWRLGEDTEAFF	TGTGCCAGCAGTTGGCGCCTAGGGGAGGACACTGAAGCTTTCTTT
many	-	TRBV2	TRBJ1-6	CASIKDLGGLNSPLHF	TGTGCCAGCATTAAGGACTTAGGGGGGCTTAATTCACCCCTCCACTTT
-	-	TRBV5-1	TRBJ2-1	CASSRVSEGVREQFF	TGCGCCAGCAGTAGGGTCTCGGAGGGAGTGAGAGAGCAGTTCTTC
-	-	TRBV10-3	TRBJ1-4	CAISDGQGNEKLFF	TGTGCCATCAGTGACGGGCAGGGTAATGAAAAACTGTTTTTT
few	TRBD1	TRBV9	TRBJ2-4	CASSVGSILRGRVENIQYF	TGTGCCAGCAGCGTAGGAAGTATTTTGAGGGGGCGCGTGGAAAACATTCAGTACTTC
-	-	TRBV25-1	TRBJ2-2	CASSEYVNTGELFF	TGTGCCAGCAGTGAATACGTGAACACCGGGGAGCTGTTTTTT
-	-	TRBV5-6	TRBJ2-7	CASSLAPDTTYEQYF	TGTGCCAGCAGCTTGGCCCCGGACACCACCTACGAGCAGTACTTC
-	-	TRBV7-9	TRBJ2-1	CASSPRQHNEQFF	TGTGCCAGCAGCCCACGTCAACACAATGAGCAGTTCTTC
-	-	TRBV20-1	TRBJ1-5	CSARGGFNQPQHF	TGCAGTGCCAGAGGAGGGTTCAATCAGCCCCAGCATTTT
many	TRBD2	TRBV6-2/TRBV6-3	TRBJ2-5	CASSRSGDGGIYRETQYF	TGTGCCAGCAGTCGCAGCGGGGATGGAGGGATTTACCGAGAGACCCAGTACTTC
few	-	TRBV20-1	TRBJ1-1	CSARDGVEAFF	TGCAGTGCTAGAGATGGTGTTGAAGCTTTCTTT
many	TRBD1	TRBV6-1	TRBJ1-1	CASSEASRGPTEAFF	TGTGCCAGCAGTGAAGCTTCCAGGGGGCCCACTGAAGCTTTCTTT
few	-	TRBV28	TRBJ2-2	CASSLWASFTGELFF	TGTGCCAGCAGTTTATGGGCTAGTTTTACCGGGGAGCTGTTTTTT
few	-	TRBV7-9	TRBJ2-7	CASSREPYEQYF	TGTGCCAGCAGCCGAGAGCCCTACGAGCAGTACTTC
-	TRBD2	TRBV20-1	TRBJ2-7	CSARGLAVYEQYF	TGCAGTGCTAGAGGGCTAGCGGTCTACGAGCAGTACTTC
many	-	TRBV30	TRBJ1-1	CAWTWTDSEAFF	TGTGCCTGGACGTGGACGGATTCTGAAGCTTTCTTT
-	-	TRBV11-2	TRBJ1-2	CASSQILTAGSVGYTF	TGTGCCAGCAGCCAAATCCTGACGGCAGGGTCGGTCGGCTACACCTTC
many	-	TRBV7-8	TRBJ2-5	CASSSWIQETQYF	TGTGCCAGCAGCTCCTGGATACAAGAGACCCAGTACTTC
-	-	TRBV27	TRBJ1-5	CASLDPAQHF	TGTGCCAGCCTCGATCCGGCCCAGCATTTT
many	-	TRBV6-1	TRBJ2-5	CASSESGDRRETQYF	TGTGCCAGCAGTGAATCCGGAGATAGGAGAGAGACCCAGTACTTC
-	TRBD2	TRBV28	TRBJ2-1	CASSPGLAGGPRISYNEQFF	TGTGCCAGCAGTCCCGGACTAGCGGGAGGCCCACGAATCTCCTACAATGAGCAGTTCTTC
-	TRBD1	TRBV19	TRBJ1-3	CASSPSGQGRGNTIYF	TGTGCCAGTAGTCCCTCCGGACAGGGGCGCGGAAACACCATATATTTT
-	TRBD1	TRBV5-1	TRBJ1-4	CASSSDRGDEKLFF	TGCGCCAGCAGCTCGGACAGGGGAGATGAAAAACTGTTTTTT